This section outlines one T cell receptor (beta chain) sequence together with its context. No antigen is known for it. These data are taken from a study of early T cells in non-severe SARS-CoV-2 infection. Overall study: Chains from this unsorted whole-blood bulk RNA could not be paired.

Between the trimmed V and J ends, which lost 0 bases and 5 bases, there was a span of 19 bases. This CDR3 is built from 17 residues. CDR1 is LNHDA, CDR2 SQIVND, per germline (reference sequence). General study points: VDJdb-based annotation leaned toward anti-spike CD8 responses and missed private and CD4 specificities.

Each single cDNA molecule received a unique molecular identifier. TCRdb independently ran MiXCR on the 5' RACE reads; one entry per CDR3 protein. The sample yields about 92,000 distinct CDR3 sequences, roughly 15% seen once. The sequencing input was whole blood. This sequence originates from an adult who was a healthcare worker with PCR-confirmed SARS-CoV-2 infection or an uninfected control (not recorded which). The rearrangement links TRBV19 to TRBJ1-2; a weak D match, TRBD1 (5 bases). Here the CDR3 reads CASSIDSGLPGGYGYTF. CDR3 DNA: TGTGCCAGTAGTATAGATTCAGGGCTACCCGGCGGGTATGGCTACACCTTC.